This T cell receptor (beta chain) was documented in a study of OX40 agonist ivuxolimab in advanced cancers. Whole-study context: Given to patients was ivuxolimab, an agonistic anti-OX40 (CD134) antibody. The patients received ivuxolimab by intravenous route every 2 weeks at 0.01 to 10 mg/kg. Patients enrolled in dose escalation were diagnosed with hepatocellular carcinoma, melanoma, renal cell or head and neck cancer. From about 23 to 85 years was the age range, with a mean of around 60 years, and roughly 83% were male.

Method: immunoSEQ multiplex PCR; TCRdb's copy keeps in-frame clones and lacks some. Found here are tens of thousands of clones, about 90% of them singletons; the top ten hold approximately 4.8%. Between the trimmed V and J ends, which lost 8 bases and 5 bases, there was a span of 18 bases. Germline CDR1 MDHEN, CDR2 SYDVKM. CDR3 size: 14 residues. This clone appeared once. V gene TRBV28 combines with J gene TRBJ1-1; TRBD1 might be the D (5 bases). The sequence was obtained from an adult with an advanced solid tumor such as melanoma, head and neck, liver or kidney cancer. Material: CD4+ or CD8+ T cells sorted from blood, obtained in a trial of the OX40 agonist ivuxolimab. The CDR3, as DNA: TGTGCCAGCTCCCCGACCGGTTGGGGGACTGAAGCTTTCTTT. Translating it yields CASSPTGWGTEAFF.